The 14 T cell receptor beta chains given below trace back to one sample, sequenced in a study of human T cells and chemical hapten exposure (dated by TCRdb to the early 2020s). Read against the paper, the sample's time point label means: pre-sensitization, week 0. According to the study, the label for this sample's treatment or condition signals: therapeutic diphenylcyclopropenone sensitization with weekly scalp DPC. Library preparation employed RACE. Sequencer: NextSeq 500. TCRdb ran its own pipeline on the public reads, namely fastp trimming at Q25 and MiXCR clone calling, and kept in-frame beta chains. All rows with the same CDR3 protein become a single entry with the most common DNA and genes. The sample table holds around 56,000 distinct CDR3 sequences, of which more than 8% were seen once. Clones ranked in the top ten supply approximately 9.9% of the sample. Sequencing used whole blood, obtained in connection with sensitization to the hapten diphenylcyclopropenone (DPC). Every receptor here comes from a man aged 40-50 years with alopecia areata. Some clones in this sample may be carry-over from other donors' samples.

This clonotype was picked up many times. The chain carries TRBV13 and TRBJ1-5; weak D call: TRBD1 (5 bases). The V end lost 4 bases, the J end lost 1 base, and 8 bases lay between the germline ends. The CDR3 covers 14 residues. Germline V gene data show CDR1 as PRHDT and CDR2 as FYEKMQ (reference sequence). The CDR3 DNA follows: TGTGCCAGCAGCTCCCGGGACAGCAATCAGCCCCAGCATTTT. It is translated as CASSSRDSNQPQHF. Full variable domain (missing parts from reference TRBV13 and TRBJ1-5): AAGVIQSPRHLIKEKRETATLKCYPIPRHDTVYWYQQGPGQDPQFLISFYEKMQSDKGSIPDRFSAQQFSDYHSELNMSSLELGDSALYFCASSSRDSNQPQHFGDGTRLSIL.

CDR3 amino acids: CSARETSSSYNEQFF. The CDR3 DNA reads TGCAGTGCTAGGGAAACCTCCAGCTCCTACAATGAGCAGTTCTTC. The chain links TRBV20-1 to TRBJ2-1, with D hard to call. Germline lookup yields CDR1 DFQATT and CDR2 SNEGSKA (reference sequence). The CDR3 loop spans 15 amino acids. V was shortened by 3 bases and J by 0 bases, with 12 bases between the two germline ends.

CDR3 coding DNA: TGTGCCAGCAGCTTAGTCCCACTAGCCACAGATACGCAGTATTTT. Its protein is CASSLVPLATDTQYF. This chain joins TRBV7-2 and TRBJ2-3, with D perhaps matching TRBD2 (6 bases). The CDR3 has 15 amino acids. Germline CDR1 and CDR2: SGHTA and FQGNSA. V was shortened by 1 base and J by 2 bases, with 10 bases between the two germline ends.

A few counts support this clonotype. This sequence joins TRBV9 and TRBJ2-7; 11 bases match TRBD2. CDR1 and CDR2 (germline): SGDLS, YYNGEE. The CDR3 is 15 amino acids. V dropped 4 bases and J dropped 6; count of bases not matched to a gene: 9. In DNA form, the CDR3 reads TGTGCCAGCAGCCCCGAGGTAGCGGGAGGGGTCGAGCAGTACTTC. Residues: CASSPEVAGGVEQYF.

This clonotype was counted only a few times. The chain carries TRBV28 and TRBJ1-2; 9 bases line up with TRBD1. V was pared by 5 bases and J by 6 bases, with 4 bases of the junction left unmatched. CDR3 length: 13 residues. Germline CDR1 and CDR2: MDHEN and SYDVKM. CDR3 loop: CASSRTGVNGYTF. For the CDR3, the DNA is TGTGCCAGCAGTCGGACAGGGGTTAATGGCTACACCTTC.

The gene calls are TRBV28 and TRBJ2-2; TRBD2 matches at 8 bases. CDR3 size: 15 residues. In germline, CDR1 is MDHEN, CDR2 SYDVKM. The trim removed 7 bases at V and 6 bases at J, leaving 10 bases unmatched. This CDR3 reads CASTKSGRGAGELFF. CDR3 in DNA: TGTGCCAGCACCAAAAGCGGGAGAGGGGCCGGGGAGCTGTTTTTT.

Many counts were recorded for this clonotype. V and J are TRBV6-2 or TRBV6-3 and TRBJ2-7; 9 nucleotides line up with TRBD1. The CDR3 runs to 17 residues. V lost 5 bases and J lost 2; bases outside the gene matches: 13. Germline V CDR1 and CDR2: MNHEY, SVGEGT. For the CDR3, the DNA is TGTGCCAGCAGTCGACCGGGACAGGGTAAAAGGACCTACGAGCAGTACTTC. Protein sequence: CASSRPGQGKRTYEQYF.

This clonotype was seen many times. This chain joins TRBV27 and TRBJ2-2, with a weak D call TRBD2 (5 bases). The CDR3 length is 15 residues. Between the trimmed V and J ends, which lost 5 bases and 2 bases, there was a span of 12 bases. Germline loops: CDR1 MNHEY, CDR2 SMNVEV (reference sequence). The CDR3, as DNA: TGTGCCAGCAGTCCCCGGGGATCTAACACCGGGGAGCTGTTTTTT. This translates into CASSPRGSNTGELFF.

This clonotype has at least ten counts. The CDR3 DNA sequence: TGTGCCAGCAGCTCAACAGGGTCGGCAACCGGGGAGCTGTTTTTT. It is translated as CASSSTGSATGELFF. The chain joins TRBV7-9 to TRBJ2-2, with D maybe TRBD1 (6 bases). Germline-derived CDR1 and CDR2 are SEHNR and FQNEAQ (reference sequence). Trimming took 4 bases from V and 5 from J, leaving 14 bases between them. The CDR3 is 15 residues long.

This clonotype has only a few counts. The CDR3 region is CASRQPGQAFYGYTF. The CDR3 bases are TGCGCCAGCAGGCAACCGGGACAGGCCTTCTATGGCTACACCTTC. The chain has TRBV5-1 and TRBJ1-2; TRBD1 agrees at 8 bases. The CDR3 is 15 amino acids. The V and J ends lost 5 bases and 4 bases, in that order; junction bases with no gene match: 10. In germline, CDR1 is SGHRS, CDR2 YFSETQ.

As regards this clonotype: Since a much larger clone is just one base distant, this may be a read error. The chain couples TRBV4-1 to TRBJ2-7; D call uncertain. The CDR3 is 13 residues long. CDR1 and CDR2 (germline): MGHRA, YSYEKL. CDR3 residues: CATSHRTGFEQYF. The CDR3 DNA reads TGCGCCACCAGCCACCGAACTGGGTTCGAGCAGTACTTC.

V is TRBV27 and J is TRBJ1-6; D possibly corresponds to TRBD1 (6 bases). Germline V gene lookup returns CDR1 MNHEY and CDR2 SMNVEV (reference sequence). With 5 bases removed from V and 6 bases from J, the gap between germline ends came to 14 bases. The CDR3 is 15 amino acids. Here the CDR3 DNA reads TGTGCCAGCAGTGCCAGGGGACTCGGTAATTCACCCCTCCACTTT. Translation: CASSARGLGNSPLHF.

This clonotype turned up a few times. The V gene is TRBV27, the J gene TRBJ1-2, with 10 bases that match TRBD1. The CDR3 totals 17 residues. Germline CDR1 and CDR2: MNHEY and SMNVEV (reference sequence). V was pared by 2 bases and J by 0 bases, with 6 bases of the junction left unmatched. In DNA form, the CDR3 reads TGTGCCAGCAGTTTAGTTGGGACAGGGGTAACTAACTATGGCTACACCTTC. It yields the protein CASSLVGTGVTNYGYTF.

This clonotype is termed medium-sized. The gene calls are TRBV7-3 and TRBJ2-7, with D possibly being TRBD1 (6 bases). CDR1 SGHTA and CDR2 FQGTGA come from the germline V gene. Trimming left V 2 bases short and J 3 bases short, with 11 bases between. This CDR3 is 14 amino acids long. In DNA form, the CDR3 reads TGTGCCAGCAGCTTAGGGGGCTCGGGCTACGAGCAGTACTTC. Protein: CASSLGGSGYEQYF.